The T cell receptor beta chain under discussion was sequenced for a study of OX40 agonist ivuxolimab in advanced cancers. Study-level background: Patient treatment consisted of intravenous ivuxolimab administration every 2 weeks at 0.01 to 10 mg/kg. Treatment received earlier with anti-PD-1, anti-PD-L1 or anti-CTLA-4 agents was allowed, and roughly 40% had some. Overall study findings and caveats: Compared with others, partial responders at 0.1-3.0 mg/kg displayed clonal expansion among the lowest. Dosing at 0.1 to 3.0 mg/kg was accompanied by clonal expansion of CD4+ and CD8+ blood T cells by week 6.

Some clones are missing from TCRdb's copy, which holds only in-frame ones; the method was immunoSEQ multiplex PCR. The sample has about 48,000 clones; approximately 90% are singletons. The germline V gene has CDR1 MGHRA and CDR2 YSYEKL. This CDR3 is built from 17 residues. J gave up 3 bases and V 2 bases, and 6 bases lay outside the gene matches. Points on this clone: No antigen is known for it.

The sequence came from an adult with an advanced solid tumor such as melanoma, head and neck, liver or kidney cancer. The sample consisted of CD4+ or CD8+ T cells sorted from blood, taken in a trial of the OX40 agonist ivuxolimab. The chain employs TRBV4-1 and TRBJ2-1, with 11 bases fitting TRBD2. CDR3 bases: TGCGCCAGCAGCCAAAGCCCGGGACTAGCGGACTACAATGAGCAGTTCTTC. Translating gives CASSQSPGLADYNEQFF.